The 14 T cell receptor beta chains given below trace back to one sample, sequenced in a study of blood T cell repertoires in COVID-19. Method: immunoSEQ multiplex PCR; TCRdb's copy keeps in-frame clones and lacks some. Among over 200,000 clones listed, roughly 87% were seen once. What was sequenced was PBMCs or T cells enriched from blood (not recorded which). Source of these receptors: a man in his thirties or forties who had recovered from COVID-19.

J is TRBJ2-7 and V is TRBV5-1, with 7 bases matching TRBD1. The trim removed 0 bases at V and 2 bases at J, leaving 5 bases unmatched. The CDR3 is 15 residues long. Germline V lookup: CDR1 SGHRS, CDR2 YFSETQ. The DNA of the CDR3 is TGCGCCAGCAGCTTGGACAGGGGTCTTGCCTACGAGCAGTACTTC. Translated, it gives CASSLDRGLAYEQYF.

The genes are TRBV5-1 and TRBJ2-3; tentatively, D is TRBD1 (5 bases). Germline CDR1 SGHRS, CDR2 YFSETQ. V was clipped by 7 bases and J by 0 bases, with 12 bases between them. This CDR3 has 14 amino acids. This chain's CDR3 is CASLLDRSTDTQYF. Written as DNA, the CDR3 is TGCGCCAGCCTTTTAGACAGAAGCACAGATACGCAGTATTTT.

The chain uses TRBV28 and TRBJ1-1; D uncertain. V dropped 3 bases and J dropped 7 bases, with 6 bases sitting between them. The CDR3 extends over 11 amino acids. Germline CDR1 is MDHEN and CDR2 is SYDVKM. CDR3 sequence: CASSFRVEAFF. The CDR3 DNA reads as TGTGCCAGCAGTTTCCGGGTTGAAGCTTTCTTT.

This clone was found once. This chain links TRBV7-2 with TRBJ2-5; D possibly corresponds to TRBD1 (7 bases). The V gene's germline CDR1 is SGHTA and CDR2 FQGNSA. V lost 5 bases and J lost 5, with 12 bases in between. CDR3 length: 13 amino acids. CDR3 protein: CASSRPGGETQYF. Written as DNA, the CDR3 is TGTGCCAGCAGCCGCCCAGGGGGGGAGACCCAGTACTTC.

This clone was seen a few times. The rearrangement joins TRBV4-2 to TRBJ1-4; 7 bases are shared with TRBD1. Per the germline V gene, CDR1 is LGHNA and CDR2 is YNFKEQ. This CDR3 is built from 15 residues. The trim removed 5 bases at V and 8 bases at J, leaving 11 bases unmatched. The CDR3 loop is CASSNPTGLGEKLFF. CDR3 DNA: TGTGCCAGCAGCAACCCGACAGGGCTGGGGGAAAAACTGTTTTTT.

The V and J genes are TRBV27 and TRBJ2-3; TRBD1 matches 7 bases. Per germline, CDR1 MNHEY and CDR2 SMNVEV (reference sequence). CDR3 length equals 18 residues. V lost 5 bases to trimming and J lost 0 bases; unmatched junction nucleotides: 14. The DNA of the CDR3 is TGTGCCAGCAGTAAAGGCCGTCCCCTGGGACAGAGCACAGATACGCAGTATTTT. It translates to CASSKGRPLGQSTDTQYF.

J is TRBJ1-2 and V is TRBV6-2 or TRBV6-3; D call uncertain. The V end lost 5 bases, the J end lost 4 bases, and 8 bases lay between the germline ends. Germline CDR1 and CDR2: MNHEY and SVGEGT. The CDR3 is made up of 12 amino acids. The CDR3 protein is CASSLETYGYTF. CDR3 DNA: TGTGCCAGCAGTCTAGAAACCTATGGCTACACCTTC.

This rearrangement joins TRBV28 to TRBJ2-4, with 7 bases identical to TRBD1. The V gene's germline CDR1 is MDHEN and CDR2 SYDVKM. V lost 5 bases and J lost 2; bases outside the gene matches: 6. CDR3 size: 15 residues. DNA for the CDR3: TGTGCCAGCAGTGGCAGGGGGAATTCCAAAAACATTCAGTACTTC. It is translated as CASSGRGNSKNIQYF.

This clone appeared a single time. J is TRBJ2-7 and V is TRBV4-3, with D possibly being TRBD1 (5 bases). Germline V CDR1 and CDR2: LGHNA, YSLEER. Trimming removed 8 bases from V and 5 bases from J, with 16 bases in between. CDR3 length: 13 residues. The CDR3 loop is CASRLSGHHEQYF. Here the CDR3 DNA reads TGCGCCAGCCGCCTCTCAGGGCACCACGAGCAGTACTTC.

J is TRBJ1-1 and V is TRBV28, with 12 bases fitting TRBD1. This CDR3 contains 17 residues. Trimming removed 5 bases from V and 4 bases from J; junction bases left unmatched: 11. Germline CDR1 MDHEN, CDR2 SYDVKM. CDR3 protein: CASSTSRDRGRLTEAFF. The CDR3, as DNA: TGTGCCAGCAGTACTTCCCGGGACAGGGGGCGGCTCACTGAAGCTTTCTTT.

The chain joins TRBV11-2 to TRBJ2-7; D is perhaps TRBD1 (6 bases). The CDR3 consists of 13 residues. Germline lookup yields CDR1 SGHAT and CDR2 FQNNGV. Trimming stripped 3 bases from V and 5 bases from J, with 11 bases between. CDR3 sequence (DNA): TGTGCCAGCAGCTTCGGCAGGGGCAACGAGCAGTACTTC. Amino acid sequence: CASSFGRGNEQYF.

Here the CDR3 DNA reads TGTGCCTGGAGTGTACTCAGGGCCTACAATGAGCAGTTCTTC. This sequence encodes CAWSVLRAYNEQFF. The V call is TRBV30, the J call TRBJ2-1; D is perhaps TRBD1 (5 bases). Trimming removed 0 bases at V and 2 bases at J, with 8 bases between. The CDR3 covers 14 residues. Germline V gives CDR1 GTSNPN, CDR2 SVGIG (reference sequence).

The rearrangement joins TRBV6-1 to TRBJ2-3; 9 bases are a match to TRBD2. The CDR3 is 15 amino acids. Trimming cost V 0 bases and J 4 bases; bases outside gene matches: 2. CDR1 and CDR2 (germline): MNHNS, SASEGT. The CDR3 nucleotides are TGTGCCAGCAGTGAAGCTAGCGGGAGCCCAGATACGCAGTATTTT. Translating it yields CASSEASGSPDTQYF.

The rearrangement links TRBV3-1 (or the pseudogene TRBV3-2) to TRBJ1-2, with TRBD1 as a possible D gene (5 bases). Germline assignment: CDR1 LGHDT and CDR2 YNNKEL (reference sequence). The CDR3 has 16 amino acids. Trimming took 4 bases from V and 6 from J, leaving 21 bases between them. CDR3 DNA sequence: TGTGCCAGCAGCCTGGTAGGCCAGGGAATATTTGATGGCTACACCTTC. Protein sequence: CASSLVGQGIFDGYTF.